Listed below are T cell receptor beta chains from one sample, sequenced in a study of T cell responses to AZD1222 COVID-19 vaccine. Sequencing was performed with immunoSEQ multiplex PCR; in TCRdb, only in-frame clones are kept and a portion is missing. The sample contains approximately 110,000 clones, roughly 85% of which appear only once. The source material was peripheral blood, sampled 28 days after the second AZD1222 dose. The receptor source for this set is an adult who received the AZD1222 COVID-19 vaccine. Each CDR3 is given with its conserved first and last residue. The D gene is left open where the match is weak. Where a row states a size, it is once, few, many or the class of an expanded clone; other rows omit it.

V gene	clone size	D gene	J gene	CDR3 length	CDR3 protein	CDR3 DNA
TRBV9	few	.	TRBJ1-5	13	CASSVDPGQPQHF	TGTGCCAGCAGCGTAGACCCTGGACAGCCCCAGCATTTT
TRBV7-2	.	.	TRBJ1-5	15	CASSLGGDFGQPQHF	TGTGCCAGCAGCTTAGGGGGAGACTTTGGTCAGCCCCAGCATTTT
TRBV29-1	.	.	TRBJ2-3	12	CSVERGLDTQYF	TGCAGCGTTGAACGGGGTTTGGATACGCAGTATTTT
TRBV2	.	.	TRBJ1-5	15	CASSTLRAGNQPQHF	TGTGCCAGCAGTACCCTGCGCGCGGGCAATCAGCCCCAGCATTTT
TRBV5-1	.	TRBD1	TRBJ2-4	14	CASSPGQDKNIQYF	TGCGCCAGCAGCCCTGGACAGGACAAAAACATTCAGTACTTC
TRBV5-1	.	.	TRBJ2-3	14	CASSLTLDRASQYF	TGCGCCAGCAGCTTGACCCTGGACCGGGCCTCGCAGTATTTT
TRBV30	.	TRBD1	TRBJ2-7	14	CAWGGGQGPYEQYF	TGTGCCTGGGGGGGAGGACAGGGGCCCTACGAGCAGTACTTC
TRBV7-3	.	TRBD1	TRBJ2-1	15	CASSPGTGYYNEQFF	TGTGCCAGCAGTCCCGGGACAGGGTACTACAATGAGCAGTTCTTC
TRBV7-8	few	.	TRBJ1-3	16	CASSLRTAISGNTIYF	TGTGCCAGCAGCTTGAGGACAGCGATCTCTGGAAACACCATATATTTT
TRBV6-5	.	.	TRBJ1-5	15	CASSRGGRSNQPQHF	TGTGCCAGCAGCCGGGGGGGTAGAAGCAATCAGCCCCAGCATTTT
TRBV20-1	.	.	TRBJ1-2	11	CSAWDNYGYTF	TGCAGTGCTTGGGACAATTATGGCTACACCTTC
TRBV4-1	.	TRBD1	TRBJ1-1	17	CASSQGTGARLNTEAFF	TGCGCCAGCAGCCAAGGGACAGGGGCGAGACTGAACACTGAAGCTTTCTTT
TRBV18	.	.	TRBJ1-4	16	CASSQSRGSLNEKLFF	TGTGCCAGCTCACAGTCCAGGGGCAGCCTTAATGAAAAACTGTTTTTT
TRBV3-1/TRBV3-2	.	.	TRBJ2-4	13	CASSQDRANIQYF	TGTGCCAGCAGCCAAGATCGGGCGAACATTCAGTACTTC
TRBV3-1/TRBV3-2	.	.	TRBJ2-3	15	CASSKDSPYTDTQYF	TGTGCCAGCAGCAAAGACTCCCCCTACACAGATACGCAGTATTTT
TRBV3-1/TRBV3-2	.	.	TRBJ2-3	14	CASSKASSSDTQYF	TGTGCCAGCAGCAAGGCCTCAAGCAGCGATACGCAGTATTTT
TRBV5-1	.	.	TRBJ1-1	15	CASSQGHEPNTEAFF	TGCGCCAGCAGCCAAGGACACGAACCGAACACTGAAGCTTTCTTT
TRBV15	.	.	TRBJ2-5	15	CATSRSRTGLGTQYF	TGTGCCACCAGCAGATCCCGAACGGGCCTTGGAACCCAGTACTTC
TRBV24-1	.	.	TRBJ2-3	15	CATSAAGTSTDTQYF	TGTGCCACCAGTGCGGCGGGGACTAGCACAGATACGCAGTATTTT
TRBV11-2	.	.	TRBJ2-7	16	CASSSLGGTLSGEQYF	TGTGCCAGCAGCTCACTAGGAGGGACTCTGTCTGGGGAGCAGTACTTC
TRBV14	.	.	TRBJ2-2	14	CASSRQFNTGELFF	TGTGCCAGCAGCCGTCAGTTCAACACCGGGGAGCTGTTTTTT
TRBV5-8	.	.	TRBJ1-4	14	CASSLIVLNEKLFF	TGTGCCAGCAGCTTGATTGTCCTTAATGAAAAACTGTTTTTT
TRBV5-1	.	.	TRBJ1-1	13	CASSPRPGGEAFF	TGCGCCAGCAGCCCCCGTCCTGGCGGTGAAGCTTTCTTT
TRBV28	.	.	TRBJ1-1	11	CASSFWGGAFF	TGTGCCAGCAGTTTTTGGGGGGGAGCTTTCTTT
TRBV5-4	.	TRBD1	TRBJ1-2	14	CASSLGGTGYGYTF	TGTGCCAGCAGCTTGGGTGGGACAGGGTATGGCTACACCTTC
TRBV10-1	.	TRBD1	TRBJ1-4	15	CASSDSGGTNEKLFF	TGCGCCAGCAGTGATTCAGGGGGGACTAATGAAAAACTGTTTTTT